This T cell receptor (beta chain) was found in a study of blood T cell repertoires in COVID-19. Study information: Collection of acute and convalescent COVID-19 samples took place in the United States, Italy and Spain. In each case, the material was cDNA or gDNA derived from T cells, B-cell-depleted T cells, or PBMCs.

Details on this clone: This sample also contains other DNA sequences that code for the same CDR3.

Libraries were prepared by immunoSEQ multiplex PCR; TCRdb keeps only in-frame clonotypes and omits some of them. The table shows some 260,000 clones, with about 87% occurring only once. While infection was still active, Seattle patients were enrolled and then followed longitudinally. Trimming removed 0 bases at V and 4 bases at J, with 7 bases between. The length of the CDR3 is 14 residues. The germline V gene encodes CDR1 MNHEY and CDR2 SVGAGI. The clonotype was recovered from an older woman with COVID-19, enrolled during active disease. This chain uses TRBV6-5 with TRBJ2-1; D is unresolved. Sequencing input: peripheral blood. The DNA of the CDR3 is TGTGCCAGCAGTTACTCCGATAGATACAATGAGCAGTTCTTC. Protein: CASSYSDRYNEQFF.